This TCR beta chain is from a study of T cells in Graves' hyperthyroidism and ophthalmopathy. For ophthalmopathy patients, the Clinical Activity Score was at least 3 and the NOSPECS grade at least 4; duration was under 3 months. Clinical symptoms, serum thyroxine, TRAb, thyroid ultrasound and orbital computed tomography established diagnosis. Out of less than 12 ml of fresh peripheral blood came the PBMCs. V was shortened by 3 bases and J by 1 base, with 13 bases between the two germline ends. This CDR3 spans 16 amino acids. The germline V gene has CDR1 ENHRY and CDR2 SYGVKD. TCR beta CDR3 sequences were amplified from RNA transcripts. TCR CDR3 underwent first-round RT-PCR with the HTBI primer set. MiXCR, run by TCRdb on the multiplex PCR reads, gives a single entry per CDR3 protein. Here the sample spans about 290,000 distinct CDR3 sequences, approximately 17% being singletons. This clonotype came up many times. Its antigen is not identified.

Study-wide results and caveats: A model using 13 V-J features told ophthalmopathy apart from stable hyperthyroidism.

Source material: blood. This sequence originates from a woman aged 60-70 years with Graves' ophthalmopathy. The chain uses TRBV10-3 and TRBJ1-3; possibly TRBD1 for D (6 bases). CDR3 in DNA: TGTGCCATCAGTGATGGTAGAGGGGGATCTGGAAACACCATATATTTT. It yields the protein CAISDGRGGSGNTIYF.